This T cell receptor (beta chain) was identified during a study of blood T cell repertoires in COVID-19. Overall study: Sites in the United States, Italy and Spain provided acute and convalescent COVID-19 samples.

Self-reported history from a screening survey and questionnaire set each donor's cohort. Symptom resolution, clearance, or two negative PCRs marked donors in Cohort 3 as recovered. In the original workflow: How many nucleated cells were present was estimated from reference gene primer amplification. The data were produced by immunoSEQ multiplex PCR, yet TCRdb's version contains in-frame clones alone and is incomplete. D and trimming come from the DNA, and the V and J calls and clone size come from that table. Among roughly 200,000 clones listed, more than 80% were seen once. Trimming took off 4 bases at V and 0 bases at J, with 15 bases between the two ends. The CDR3 contains 16 residues. CDR1 is SNHLY and CDR2 is FYNNEI in the germline V gene.

This clonotype was sampled from a man aged 30 to 45 who had recovered from COVID-19. The chain carries TRBV2 and TRBJ1-1; D possibly corresponds to TRBD1 (6 bases). The sequenced sample consisted of PBMCs or T cells enriched from blood (not recorded which). Here the CDR3 reads CASSVGGTGLNTEAFF. DNA for the CDR3: TGTGCCAGCAGTGTTGGGGGCACGGGTCTGAACACTGAAGCTTTCTTT.